Included here is one T cell receptor beta chain sequence, with context. Its antigen is currently unknown. These data originate in a study of cytomegalovirus exposure and HLA in healthy donors. Broader study findings: The study recorded 150 to 200 TCR beta chains that were cytomegalovirus-associated. Accurate prediction of HLA-A and HLA-B alleles (for most subjects) was reportedly achieved from TCR beta sequences. There were some V segments, including TRBV6-2 and TRBV6-3, excluded as indistinguishable. Most of the CMV-associated TCR beta chains (in a later analysis) appeared to be HLA-restricted.

Germline assignment: CDR1 MNHEY and CDR2 SMNVEV (reference sequence). The CDR3 extends over 19 amino acids. Trimming took 0 bases from V and 0 from J; bases not matched to a gene: 11. In the PCR, 60 Vbeta and 13 Jbeta primers were used. Data came from immunoSEQ multiplex PCR; TCRdb stores just in-frame clones and leaves some out. The data hold tens of thousands of clones, with roughly 67% observed a single time. This chain joins TRBV27 and TRBJ1-5, with 7 positions matching TRBD1. This TCR was recovered from a man aged 50-59 years in good health and CMV-seropositive. The sequenced sample was PBMCs. CDR3 nucleotides: TGTGCCAGCAGTTTATCTGGGACAGAACTAACGGATAGCAATCAGCCCCAGCATTTT. This encodes CASSLSGTELTDSNQPQHF.